The clone carrying this T cell receptor beta chain was found a few times. Antigen unknown. The sample originates from a study of T-cell memory formation after mild COVID-19. The wider study: TCR clusters were mostly confined to one donor each.

General study results and limits: Cross-reactive memory seemingly joined, as some responding clones were found in pre-infection memory.

V trimming: 3 bases; J trimming: 3 bases; junction bases outside the gene matches: 17. The CDR3 extends over 18 amino acids. UMIs and sample barcodes were carried by the TCR alpha and TCR beta cDNA libraries that 5'RACE produced using constant-segment primers. From the 5' RACE reads, TCRdb called clonotypes with MiXCR, one entry per CDR3 protein. The sample lists fewer than 450,000 distinct CDR3 sequences, roughly 21% occurring once. The specimen sequenced was PBMCs or a T cell subset sorted from them (not recorded which). This sequence originates from an adult woman who had mild COVID-19 (a few samples of this study predate the infection). Cell type and time point are not known. The rearrangement links TRBV12-3 or TRBV12-4 to TRBJ2-7, with TRBD1 matching 7 bases. The CDR3 DNA reads as TGTGCCAGCAGTTTTCGGCTTCTAGGGAGACAGGGAATCTACGAGCAGTACTTC. Amino acids: CASSFRLLGRQGIYEQYF.